Presented here are 19 T cell receptor beta chains from one specimen sequenced in a study of blood T cell repertoires in COVID-19. Repertoires were generated with immunoSEQ multiplex PCR, while TCRdb's copy carries only in-frame clones and drops some. Of tens of thousands of clones in the sample, 80% to 90% were seen once. Specimen: peripheral blood. The receptors were sampled from a man aged 60-69 years with acute or convalescent COVID-19.

The rearrangement uses TRBV5-5 and TRBJ2-7; D uncertain. Deletions cut 4 bases from V and 4 bases from J, with 9 bases between. Germline assignment: CDR1 SGHKS and CDR2 YYEKEE (reference sequence). The CDR3 consists of 12 residues. The DNA of the CDR3 is TGTGCCAGCAGCCCCACAGCTTACGAGCAGTACTTC. Translation gives CASSPTAYEQYF.

The rearrangement links TRBV7-2 to TRBJ2-5, with D maybe TRBD1 (9 bases). Germline lookup yields CDR1 SGHTA and CDR2 FQGNSA. Trimming stripped 5 bases from V and 5 bases from J, with 18 bases between. The CDR3 loop spans 15 amino acids. CDR3 sequence reads: CASSQRGTGRETQYF. In nucleotides, the CDR3 is TGTGCCAGCAGCCAGCGGGGGACAGGGCGGGAGACCCAGTACTTC. Full variable domain (remainder filled in from reference TRBV7-2 and TRBJ2-5): GAGVSQSPSNKVTEKGKDVELRCDPISGHTALYWYRQSLGQGLEFLIYFQGNSAPDKSGLPSDRFSAERTGGSVSTLTIQRTQQEDSAVYLCASSQRGTGRETQYFGPGTRLLVL.

This chain's CDR3 is CASRQRQAHGYTF. In DNA form, the CDR3 reads TGTGCCAGCAGACAGAGACAGGCACATGGCTACACCTTC. The V call is TRBV28, the J call TRBJ1-2, with D tentatively TRBD1 (6 bases). The germline V gene encodes CDR1 MDHEN and CDR2 SYDVKM. The ends were cut back, 6 bases at V and 6 bases at J, with 14 bases in the middle. The CDR3 is 13 residues long.

The chain employs TRBV5-4 and TRBJ1-1; TRBD1 might be the D (5 bases). Germline lookup yields CDR1 SGHNT and CDR2 YYREEE (reference sequence). CDR3 length: 15 residues. V was shortened by 4 bases and J by 3 bases, with 16 bases between the two germline ends. CDR3 in amino acids: CASSPLGGAHTEAFF. Here the CDR3 DNA reads TGTGCCAGCAGCCCCTTGGGAGGGGCACACACTGAAGCTTTCTTT.

The chain recombines TRBV18 with TRBJ1-1; D is possibly TRBD1 (6 bases). There are 18 residues in the CDR3. Germline CDR1 is KGHSH and CDR2 is LQKENI. The V end lost 5 bases, the J end lost 0 bases, and 22 bases lay between the germline ends. CDR3 amino acids: CASSKGLGGQSMNTEAFF. The CDR3 nucleotides read TGTGCCAGCTCAAAAGGGCTAGGGGGTCAATCGATGAACACTGAAGCTTTCTTT.

V and J are TRBV29-1 and TRBJ1-2, with 10 positions matching TRBD1. CDR3 length equals 16 residues. V lost 3 bases to trimming and J lost 2 bases; unmatched junction nucleotides: 9. Germline V gene lookup returns CDR1 SQVTM and CDR2 ANQGSEA. CDR3 bases: TGCAGCGTTGAGGCAGACAGGGGGCGGGGGAACTATGGCTACACCTTC. Amino acids: CSVEADRGRGNYGYTF.

This chain uses TRBV3-1 (or the pseudogene TRBV3-2) with TRBJ2-1, with 14 bases aligning to TRBD2. Trimming cost V 4 bases and J 6 bases; bases outside gene matches: 8. Germline CDR1 and CDR2: LGHDT and YNNKEL (reference sequence). The CDR3 totals 17 residues. Here the CDR3 DNA reads TGTGCCAGCAGCCTCACTGGGACTAGCGGGGGTATCAATGAGCAGTTCTTC. Its protein is CASSLTGTSGGINEQFF.

The chain couples TRBV6-5 to TRBJ2-2; 7 bases agree with TRBD1. The germline V gene has CDR1 MNHEY and CDR2 SVGAGI. This CDR3 comprises 15 residues. With 5 bases clipped from V and 4 bases from J, the junction kept 7 bases outside the gene matches. CDR3 bases: TGTGCCAGCAGTAGGACAGGCCAGGGCACCGGGGAGCTGTTTTTT. Amino acid sequence: CASSRTGQGTGELFF.

The J gene is TRBJ1-5, the V gene TRBV18; D possibly corresponds to TRBD1 (5 bases). Germline lookup yields CDR1 KGHSH and CDR2 LQKENI. V was pared by 2 bases and J by 2 bases, with 13 bases between. The CDR3 runs to 16 residues. The CDR3 DNA follows: TGTGCCAGCTCACCATCGGAGGGGTCGGGCAATCAGCCCCAGCATTTT. Translated: CASSPSEGSGNQPQHF.

The J gene is TRBJ2-7, the V gene TRBV29-1; D may be TRBD2 (6 bases). Trimming removed 6 bases at V and 4 bases at J, with 16 bases between. The germline CDR1 and CDR2 sequences are SQVTM and ANQGSEA. The length of the CDR3 is 13 residues. CDR3 protein: CSVWTGSTYEQYF. DNA of the CDR3: TGCAGCGTCTGGACCGGGAGTACGTACGAGCAGTACTTC.

The V call is TRBV6-1, the J call TRBJ1-2; TRBD1 matches at 12 bases. V was pared by 4 bases and J by 4 bases, with 13 bases of the junction left unmatched. Germline V CDR1 and CDR2: MNHNS, SASEGT. This CDR3 has 18 amino acids. CDR3 DNA: TGTGCCAGCAGTGGTAGCCGGGACAGGGGGCCCTCCATCTATGGCTACACCTTC. It yields the protein CASSGSRDRGPSIYGYTF.

The chain couples TRBV9 to TRBJ2-7; D might be TRBD2 (5 bases). Trimming left V 2 bases short and J 4 bases short, with 16 bases between. The CDR3 is made up of 15 amino acids. Germline assignment: CDR1 SGDLS and CDR2 YYNGEE. The CDR3 DNA reads TGTGCCAGCAGCGTCCGCCCGGGGAACGCATACGAGCAGTACTTC. As protein: CASSVRPGNAYEQYF.

This clone was recorded a few times. V usage is TRBV6-5 and J usage is TRBJ1-6; a possible D gene is TRBD1 (5 bases). From germline, CDR1 is MNHEY and CDR2 SVGAGI. V lost 4 bases and J 0 bases, leaving 10 bases between the germline ends. The length of the CDR3 is 16 residues. As DNA, the CDR3 is TGTGCCAGCAGTTTCCAGGGAAGCTCCTATAATTCACCCCTCCACTTT. Translation: CASSFQGSSYNSPLHF.

This chain joins TRBV7-6 and TRBJ1-2; weak D call: TRBD1 (5 bases). The CDR3 covers 14 residues. V was shortened by 2 bases and J by 4 bases, with 11 bases between the two germline ends. CDR1 and CDR2 (germline): SGHVS, FNYEAQ. The CDR3 sequence is CASSLQAGFYGYTF. CDR3 in DNA: TGTGCCAGCAGCTTACAGGCAGGGTTCTATGGCTACACCTTC.

J is TRBJ2-1 and V is TRBV29-1; tentatively, D is TRBD1 (5 bases). Trimming took off 6 bases at V and 7 bases at J, with 13 bases between the two ends. Per the germline V gene, CDR1 is SQVTM and CDR2 is ANQGSEA. The CDR3 runs to 12 residues. CDR3 region: CSVLVGRNEQFF. CDR3 DNA sequence: TGCAGCGTGCTCGTGGGGCGAAATGAGCAGTTCTTC.

This chain connects TRBV5-4 to TRBJ1-1, with D possibly matching TRBD1 (6 bases). V gave up 3 bases and J gave up 1 base, with 25 bases separating them. Germline lookup yields CDR1 SGHNT and CDR2 YYREEE (reference sequence). The CDR3 extends over 19 amino acids. The CDR3 DNA reads as TGTGCCAGCAGCTGGGGACACCAACAAAGGAGAACGCCGAACACTGAAGCTTTCTTT. It codes for CASSWGHQQRRTPNTEAFF.

In its sample, this clone was seen a few times. The V gene is TRBV19, the J gene TRBJ2-6; D unclear. The V gene lost 4 bases and the J gene lost 1 base, with 8 bases spanning the gap. The CDR3 loop spans 15 amino acids. Germline assignment: CDR1 LNHDA and CDR2 SQIVND (reference sequence). The CDR3, as DNA: TGTGCCAGTAGTAATCCGACTTCTGGGGCCAACGTCCTGACTTTC. As protein: CASSNPTSGANVLTF. Complete variable domain (other parts from reference TRBV19 and TRBJ2-6): DGGITQSPKYLFRKEGQNVTLSCEQNLNHDAMYWYRQDPGQGLRLIYYSQIVNDFQKGDIAEGYSVSREKKESFPLTVTSAQKNPTAFYLCASSNPTSGANVLTFGAGSRLTVL.

This sequence joins TRBV4-2 and TRBJ1-2; unclear D gene. Trimming cost V 0 bases and J 4 bases, with 12 bases left between them. CDR1 is LGHNA and CDR2 is YNFKEQ in the germline V gene. CDR3 size: 15 residues. The CDR3 nucleotides are TGTGCCAGCAGCCAAGATTTTGCCGGGAGCTATGGCTACACCTTC. It encodes CASSQDFAGSYGYTF.

The rearrangement uses TRBV18 and TRBJ1-1; 9 bases are shared with TRBD1. J was trimmed by 5 bases and V by 3 bases; bases with no gene match: 7. Germline CDR1 KGHSH, CDR2 LQKENI. This CDR3 contains 15 residues. CDR3 sequence reads: CASSPGQGLLTEAFF. CDR3 sequence (DNA): TGTGCCAGCTCACCGGGACAGGGCTTGTTGACTGAAGCTTTCTTT. The full variable domain, completed using reference TRBV18 and TRBJ1-1, is NAGVMQNPRHLVRRRGQEARLRCSPMKGHSHVYWYRQLPEEGLKFMVYLQKENIIDESGMPKERFSAEFPKEGPSILRIQQVVRGDSAAYFCASSPGQGLLTEAFFGQGTRLTVV.